A single sample gave rise to the 30 T cell receptor beta chains below, sequenced in a study of post-analysis software for immune sequencing data. Study findings and constraints: Five TRBV segments, including TRBV5-6, TRBV5-1 and TRBV20-1, were more frequent in patients than controls.

The antigens of these receptors remain unknown. TCR beta cDNA libraries had unique molecular identifiers. Each CDR3 protein gets one entry after TCRdb re-called the PCR reads with MiXCR. The sample lists roughly 800,000 distinct CDR3 sequences, 53% seen once, with roughly 4.4% in the top ten. The sequenced material came from blood. Every receptor here comes from a girl aged 10 to 17 with multiple sclerosis.

The CDR3 sequence: CAAMGFLNTEAFF. DNA for the CDR3: TGTGCCGCCATGGGGTTTCTGAACACTGAAGCTTTCTTT. The V and J genes are TRBV6-6 and TRBJ1-1; unclear D gene. The CDR3 runs to 13 residues. Trimming shortened V by 11 bases and J by 0 bases, and 13 bases separated the two germline ends. Looked up from germline, CDR1 is MNHNY and CDR2 is SVGAGI (reference sequence).

V is TRBV5-1 and J is TRBJ2-5; TRBD1 matches at 9 bases. J was trimmed by 5 bases and V by 1 base; bases with no gene match: 9. The CDR3 contains 16 residues. Germline assignment: CDR1 SGHRS and CDR2 YFSETQ. CDR3 loop: CASSLSGTGLRETQYF. As DNA, the CDR3 is TGCGCCAGCAGCTTGTCCGGGACAGGGCTTAGGGAGACCCAGTACTTC.

In this sample, this clonotype turned up a few times. The J gene is TRBJ2-1, the V gene TRBV7-2; TRBD2 matches at 10 bases. Germline V gives CDR1 SGHTA, CDR2 FQGNSA. This CDR3 is built from 15 residues. Losses at the gene ends were 2 bases for V and 6 bases for J; bases not matched to a gene: 4. The CDR3 spells CASSLLGLAANEQFF. The DNA for the CDR3 is TGTGCCAGCAGCTTATTAGGACTAGCGGCCAATGAGCAGTTCTTC. The complete variable domain, with remaining parts taken from reference TRBV7-2 and TRBJ2-1, reads GAGVSQSPSNKVTEKGKDVELRCDPISGHTALYWYRQSLGQGLEFLIYFQGNSAPDKSGLPSDRFSAERTGGSVSTLTIQRTQQEDSAVYLCASSLLGLAANEQFFGPGTRLTVL.

This clonotype was observed a handful of times. The chain recombines TRBV6-4 with TRBJ2-7; TRBD2 aligns across 8 bases. CDR3 length: 15 residues. Germline assignment: CDR1 MRHNA and CDR2 SNTAGT. After removal of 1 base from V and 3 bases from J, the junction contained 5 bases not matched to a gene. The CDR3 here is CASSDFSGISYEQYF. For the CDR3, the DNA is TGTGCCAGCAGTGACTTTAGCGGGATTAGCTACGAGCAGTACTTC.

CDR3 sequence reads: CSVEHATGDTQYF. The CDR3 DNA reads TGCAGCGTTGAGCATGCTACGGGAGATACGCAGTATTTT. The chain links TRBV29-1 to TRBJ2-3; D uncertain. V was trimmed by 3 bases and J by 5 bases, leaving 12 bases between them. The CDR3 length is 13 residues. Germline CDR1 is SQVTM and CDR2 is ANQGSEA.

This clonotype was counted once. This chain connects TRBV7-9 to TRBJ2-1, with unresolved D. Trimming removed 4 bases from V and 9 bases from J, with 13 bases in between. Germline CDR1 is SEHNR and CDR2 is FQNEAQ (reference sequence). This CDR3 has 13 amino acids. CDR3 protein: CASSYAQASEQFF. The CDR3 DNA reads as TGTGCCAGCAGCTACGCCCAGGCGAGTGAGCAGTTCTTC.

The chain joins TRBV6-2 or TRBV6-3 to TRBJ1-1; TRBD1 might be the D (5 bases). V was pared by 5 bases and J by 3 bases, with 19 bases between. CDR1 is MNHEY, CDR2 SVGEGT, per germline. CDR3 length: 16 amino acids. CDR3 nucleotides: TGTGCCAGCAGTCCTGGGGGAGGGCCAATGGACACTGAAGCTTTCTTT. Its protein product is CASSPGGGPMDTEAFF.

This chain links TRBV12-3 or TRBV12-4 with TRBJ1-2, with D possibly TRBD1 on 6 matching bases. Trimming removed 3 bases from V and 10 bases from J, with 21 bases in between. This CDR3 spans 15 amino acids. CDR3 in DNA: TGTGCCAGCAGTTTCCAGGACGCCCAGGGGAAGAACTACACCTTC. The encoded protein is CASSFQDAQGKNYTF.

This chain connects TRBV4-1 to TRBJ1-2; no clear D. V shed 4 bases and J shed 4 bases, with 22 bases lying between them. The CDR3 length is 17 residues. CDR1 is MGHRA, CDR2 YSYEKL, per germline. The CDR3 is CASSRVTDRFIAYGYTF. In DNA form, the CDR3 reads TGCGCCAGCAGCCGAGTCACGGACCGATTCATCGCCTATGGCTACACCTTC.

This clonotype was detected a few times. The V and J genes are TRBV9 and TRBJ2-3, with D maybe TRBD2 (6 bases). The CDR3 is 13 amino acids. Trimming removed 6 bases at V and 0 bases at J, with 8 bases between. CDR1 is SGDLS, CDR2 YYNGEE, per germline. The CDR3 sequence is CASKAGSTDTQYF. The CDR3 bases are TGTGCCAGCAAAGCGGGTAGCACAGATACGCAGTATTTT.

The V call is TRBV13, the J call TRBJ2-3, with D maybe TRBD1 (6 bases). The CDR3 extends over 15 amino acids. Looked up from germline, CDR1 is PRHDT and CDR2 is FYEKMQ (reference sequence). V was clipped by 3 bases and J by 0 bases, with 10 bases between them. The CDR3, as DNA: TGTGCCAGCAGCTTCCCAGGACAGAGCACAGATACGCAGTATTTT. Amino acids: CASSFPGQSTDTQYF.

The chain uses TRBV20-1 and TRBJ2-3; weak D call: TRBD1 (6 bases). Per germline, CDR1 DFQATT and CDR2 SNEGSKA (reference sequence). Trimming cost V 1 base and J 1 base, with 9 bases left between them. The CDR3 runs to 14 residues. The CDR3 spells CSARAAGGTDTQYF. The CDR3 region has the DNA TGCAGTGCTAGAGCGGCAGGGGGCACAGATACGCAGTATTTT.

In its sample, this clonotype was seen a few times. The J gene is TRBJ2-4, the V gene TRBV6-6; 9 nucleotides match TRBD1. CDR1 MNHNY and CDR2 SVGAGI come from the germline V gene (reference sequence). With 7 bases clipped from V and 5 bases from J, the junction kept 6 bases outside the gene matches. The CDR3 has 14 amino acids. DNA of the CDR3: TGTGCCAGCACTAACGGACAGGGGCAAAACATTCAGTACTTC. It yields the protein CASTNGQGQNIQYF.

This clonotype has a handful of counts. The chain joins TRBV5-1 to TRBJ2-1; the D gene is possibly TRBD2 (5 bases). CDR1 is SGHRS and CDR2 is YFSETQ in the germline V gene. The CDR3 is 14 residues long. Trimming removed 4 bases from V and 2 bases from J, with 10 bases in between. The DNA of the CDR3 is TGCGCCAGCAGCGCGGGTAGCACCTACAATGAGCAGTTCTTC. It yields the protein CASSAGSTYNEQFF.

In regard to this clonotype: Its ends do not fully match the called genes, so a read error is possible. This sequence joins TRBV28 and TRBJ2-5; D is perhaps TRBD1 (6 bases). The CDR3 is 17 residues long. Germline assignment: CDR1 MDHEN and CDR2 SYDVKM. The CDR3 spells CASSFILGAVDEETQYF. As DNA, the CDR3 is TGTGCCAGTAGTTTCATCCTGGGGGCCGTCGACGAAGAGACCCAGTACTTC.

J is TRBJ1-1 and V is TRBV6-1; D ambiguous. The V gene's germline CDR1 is MNHNS and CDR2 SASEGT. The CDR3 has 16 amino acids. V lost 4 bases to trimming and J lost 2 bases, with 17 bases between them. The CDR3 here is CASSALGGLINTEAFF. DNA of the CDR3: TGTGCCAGCAGTGCCTTAGGAGGTCTAATCAACACTGAAGCTTTCTTT.

This clonotype was counted a few times. As DNA, the CDR3 is TGTGCCAGCAGCCAAGGTCGGCTACTCCCCTACGAGCAGTACTTC. Translating gives CASSQGRLLPYEQYF. The rearrangement joins TRBV3-1 to TRBJ2-7; D remains ambiguous. The CDR3 has 15 amino acids. The germline CDR1 and CDR2 sequences are LGHDT and YNNKEL (reference sequence). V was shortened by 1 base and J by 2 bases, with 12 bases between the two germline ends.

This chain joins TRBV20-1 and TRBJ2-7; tentatively, D is TRBD1 or TRBD2 (5 bases each). This CDR3 has 14 residues. CDR1 DFQATT and CDR2 SNEGSKA come from the germline V gene (reference sequence). Trimming cost V 5 bases and J 0 bases, with 14 bases left between them. The CDR3 nucleotides read TGCAGTGCTTCCCGGGACGGCCCCTCCTACGAGCAGTACTTC. Protein sequence: CSASRDGPSYEQYF.

The rearrangement links TRBV5-8 to TRBJ2-3; 7 bases map to TRBD1. CDR3 length: 16 amino acids. Trimming removed 1 base from V and 0 bases from J; junction bases left unmatched: 5. From germline, CDR1 is SGHTS and CDR2 YDEGEE. The CDR3 reads CASSLRTGISTDTQYF. DNA for the CDR3: TGTGCCAGCAGCTTGAGGACAGGAATTAGCACAGATACGCAGTATTTT.

J is TRBJ2-1 and V is TRBV15, with 8 bases that match TRBD2. Germline V gene sequence: CDR1 LNHNV, CDR2 YYDKDF (reference sequence). J gave up 10 bases and V 0 bases, and 29 bases lay outside the gene matches. The CDR3 spans 22 residues. CDR3 amino acids: CATSRDLLPPGVAGNLVLEQFF. The CDR3 DNA follows: TGTGCCACCAGCAGAGATCTGTTACCCCCCGGGGTAGCGGGGAACCTCGTTTTAGAGCAGTTCTTC.

The chain employs TRBV29-1 and TRBJ2-1, with D hard to call. Trimming shortened V by 6 bases and J by 11 bases, and 20 bases separated the two germline ends. CDR1 and CDR2 (germline): SQVTM, ANQGSEA. This CDR3 has 13 amino acids. The CDR3 bases are TGCAGCGTCCGTACACTTCTGACCCACCAGCAGTTCTTC. Protein product: CSVRTLLTHQQFF.

This CDR3 reads CASSSRTGNNVLTF. The CDR3 bases are TGTGCCAGCAGTTCCAGGACAGGGAACAACGTCCTGACTTTC. The J gene is TRBJ2-6, the V gene TRBV12-3 or TRBV12-4; 8 nucleotides align to TRBD1. There are 14 residues in the CDR3. The V segment lost 4 bases and the J segment 9 bases; nucleotides outside the gene matches: 5.

This rearrangement joins TRBV29-1 to TRBJ2-7, with 8 bases fitting TRBD1. There are 11 residues in the CDR3. The germline V gene has CDR1 SQVTM and CDR2 ANQGSEA. V lost 8 bases to trimming and J lost 5 bases; unmatched junction nucleotides: 5. CDR3 nucleotides: TGCAGCCTAGGACAGGGCGACGAGCAGTACTTC. It is translated as CSLGQGDEQYF.

The table lists this clonotype with a few counts. The V and J genes are TRBV29-1 and TRBJ2-5; TRBD1 is a possible D gene (6 bases). V lost 4 bases to trimming and J lost 2 bases, with 17 bases between them. CDR3 length equals 15 residues. Germline V gene sequence: CDR1 SQVTM, CDR2 ANQGSEA. The CDR3 DNA reads as TGCAGCGTTGTTTCCCAGGACAGCCCACAAGAGACCCAGTACTTC. Its protein is CSVVSQDSPQETQYF.

This chain joins TRBV7-8 and TRBJ2-6, with a weak D call TRBD2 (7 bases). Between the trimmed V and J ends, which lost 5 bases and 0 bases, there was a span of 20 bases. Germline V gene lookup returns CDR1 SGHVS and CDR2 FQNEAQ. The CDR3 spans 19 residues. This CDR3 reads CASSPWTARGHSGANVLTF. The CDR3 bases are TGTGCCAGCAGCCCATGGACAGCGCGGGGGCACTCTGGGGCCAACGTCCTGACTTTC.

CDR3 sequence: CSVEWGNYEQYF. The DNA of the CDR3 is TGCAGCGTTGAGTGGGGGAACTACGAGCAGTACTTC. V is TRBV29-1 and J is TRBJ2-7; D assignment may be TRBD1 or TRBD2 (5 bases each). Trimming took 3 bases from V and 3 from J, leaving 9 bases between them. This CDR3 has 12 amino acids. In germline, CDR1 is SQVTM, CDR2 ANQGSEA.

Turning to this clonotype: This sequence may be a read error, since a much larger clone differs from it by one base. V gene TRBV12-3 or TRBV12-4 combines with J gene TRBJ2-6; no reliable D call. V was clipped by 6 bases and J by 3 bases, with 3 bases between them. The CDR3 contains 12 residues. The CDR3 DNA sequence: TGTGCCAGCAGCTATGGGGCCAACGTCCTGACTTTC. It is translated as CASSYGANVLTF.

CDR3 sequence (DNA): TGTGCCAGCAGCCTTGGACAGGGGTCGGGGAACACTGAAGCTTTCTTT. Translation: CASSLGQGSGNTEAFF. The rearrangement links TRBV7-6 to TRBJ1-1; 9 nucleotides agree with TRBD1. The CDR3 covers 16 residues. J gave up 1 base and V 5 bases, and 8 bases lay outside the gene matches. Germline assignment: CDR1 SGHVS and CDR2 FNYEAQ.

The chain links TRBV3-1 to TRBJ2-3, with TRBD2 matching 8 bases. The CDR3 is 17 amino acids. Germline-derived CDR1 and CDR2 are LGHDT and YNNKEL (reference sequence). J lost 3 bases, V lost 0 bases, and 8 bases had no gene match. CDR3 in amino acids: CASSQDSPQRGTDTQYF. The CDR3 DNA reads as TGTGCCAGCAGCCAAGATTCCCCCCAGCGGGGGACAGATACGCAGTATTTT.

The chain has TRBV19 and TRBJ2-5; the match to TRBD1 covers 7 bases. CDR1 and CDR2 (germline): LNHDA, SQIVND (reference sequence). With V trimmed by 6 bases and J by 4 bases, 8 bases remained unmatched. CDR3 length equals 14 residues. CDR3 sequence: CASSLQGSGETQYF. In DNA, the CDR3 is TGTGCCAGTAGCTTACAGGGGTCGGGAGAGACCCAGTACTTC.